Presented here are 13 T cell receptor beta chains from one specimen sequenced in a study of shared clonotypes between healthy human individuals. Measured with immunoSEQ multiplex PCR; TCRdb has only the in-frame clones, and not every one. The sample records more than 1 million clones, 78% being singletons. Material for sequencing was memory CD4+ T cells from PBMCs. Regarding subset: CD45RA-negative fraction. Source of these receptors: a man aged 18 to 29 in good health. Some clones in this sample may be carry-over from other donors' samples.

A note on this clone: The same CDR3 is also encoded by other DNA sequences in this sample. The chain has TRBV6-5 and TRBJ1-6; the D is unclear. CDR1 is MNHEY, CDR2 SVGAGI, per germline. V lost 6 bases and J lost 10, with 10 bases in between. CDR3 size: 12 residues. The chain's CDR3 is CASSPGGSPLHF. In DNA, the CDR3 is TGTGCCAGCAGCCCGGGAGGCTCACCCCTCCACTTT.

This clone was detected once. CDR3 sequence (DNA): TGTGCCAGCAGCCGCGAACAGGGTTTTCCAGATACGCAGTATTTT. Protein product: CASSREQGFPDTQYF. The chain employs TRBV4-2 and TRBJ2-3, with TRBD1 as a possible D gene (6 bases). Germline V gene lookup returns CDR1 LGHNA and CDR2 YNFKEQ. The CDR3 is 15 residues long. Trimming took off 4 bases at V and 4 bases at J, with 15 bases between the two ends.

This sequence joins TRBV9 and TRBJ2-1; TRBD2 is a possible D gene (6 bases). The CDR3 contains 15 residues. Deletions cut 2 bases from V and 3 bases from J, with 12 bases between. CDR1 SGDLS and CDR2 YYNGEE come from the germline V gene. The CDR3 nucleotides read TGTGCCAGCAGCGTGGAGGGAGGTTACTACAATGAGCAGTTCTTC. Its protein is CASSVEGGYYNEQFF.

The chain joins TRBV11-3 to TRBJ2-2, with TRBD2 matching 7 bases. This CDR3 has 17 amino acids. Looked up from germline, CDR1 is SGHNT and CDR2 is YENEEA. The V gene end was trimmed by 8 bases and the J gene end by 0 bases; junction bases not matched to a gene: 12. The CDR3 sequence is CASGPGEGLANTGELFF. The DNA of the CDR3 is TGTGCCAGCGGTCCGGGGGAGGGTCTCGCGAACACCGGGGAGCTGTTTTTT.

The chain combines TRBV5-1 with TRBJ1-2; D remains ambiguous. This CDR3 contains 12 residues. V dropped 7 bases and J dropped 4 bases, with 11 bases sitting between them. Germline CDR1 SGHRS, CDR2 YFSETQ. In DNA, the CDR3 is TGCGCCAGCGGGGATGGCGGCTATGGCTACACCTTC. Translation gives CASGDGGYGYTF.

The chain uses TRBV10-1 and TRBJ1-3; D unresolved. The CDR3 sequence is 14 residues long. Germline CDR1 WNHNN, CDR2 SYGVQD (reference sequence). V gave up 0 bases and J gave up 2 bases, with 5 bases separating them. The CDR3 region is CASSESRTGNTIYF. The CDR3 bases are TGCGCCAGCAGTGAGTCAAGGACTGGAAACACCATATATTTT.

V and J are TRBV5-1 and TRBJ1-4; D unclear. This CDR3 is 16 amino acids long. Deletions cut 4 bases from V and 8 bases from J, with 21 bases between. Germline V gives CDR1 SGHRS, CDR2 YFSETQ. The CDR3 is CASSPNHVGSAEKLFF. Here the CDR3 DNA reads TGCGCCAGCAGCCCTAACCACGTGGGGAGCGCCGAAAAACTGTTTTTT.

This clone was recorded once. V and J are TRBV5-1 and TRBJ2-5; TRBD1 agrees at 10 bases. The CDR3 contains 16 residues. V was clipped by 0 bases and J by 3 bases; unmatched bases: 5. Germline CDR1 SGHRS, CDR2 YFSETQ. CDR3 sequence: CASSLGDRGVEETQYF. DNA of the CDR3: TGCGCCAGCAGCTTGGGGGACAGGGGAGTGGAAGAGACCCAGTACTTC.

This clone was seen a few times. The chain recombines TRBV9 with TRBJ2-3; D uncertain. The CDR3 length is 14 residues. Trimming took 3 bases from V and 4 from J, leaving 12 bases between them. Per germline, CDR1 SGDLS and CDR2 YYNGEE. CDR3 bases: TGTGCCAGCAGCGCCCACCAGTACGCAGATACGCAGTATTTT. Protein sequence: CASSAHQYADTQYF.

With respect to this clone: Other DNA variants within this sample encode the same CDR3. The rearrangement joins TRBV9 to TRBJ2-2, with D uncertain. The CDR3 consists of 15 residues. The germline CDR1 and CDR2 sequences are SGDLS and YYNGEE. Trimming left V 0 bases short and J 2 bases short, with 8 bases between. The CDR3, as DNA: TGTGCCAGCAGCGTAGACGGCAGCAACACCGGGGAGCTGTTTTTT. Residues: CASSVDGSNTGELFF.

This sequence joins TRBV29-1 and TRBJ2-1; 12 nucleotides agree with TRBD1. Germline trimming cut 4 bases from V and 0 bases from J; bases unmatched to any gene: 13. The CDR3 is 19 amino acids. The germline gives CDR1 SQVTM, CDR2 ANQGSEA. The CDR3 nucleotides read TGCAGCGTTGTAGCGCCGGGACAGGGGGCCAGAAGCTCCTACAATGAGCAGTTCTTC. Its translation: CSVVAPGQGARSSYNEQFF.

The J gene is TRBJ2-1, the V gene TRBV2, with 7 bases fitting TRBD1. This CDR3 is 14 amino acids long. V shed 7 bases, J shed 10 bases, and the junction held 13 bases outside the gene matches. Germline assignment: CDR1 SNHLY and CDR2 FYNNEI. Here the CDR3 reads CASTELYRGQEQFF. DNA for the CDR3: TGTGCCAGCACAGAACTCTACAGGGGCCAAGAGCAGTTCTTC.

This chain uses TRBV4-2 with TRBJ1-1; no definite D call. With 0 bases removed from V and 2 bases from J, the gap between germline ends came to 16 bases. This CDR3 is built from 17 residues. Germline loops: CDR1 LGHNA, CDR2 YNFKEQ. CDR3 sequence: CASSQDLRAAINTEAFF. The CDR3 region has the DNA TGTGCCAGCAGCCAAGATCTCCGGGCAGCCATCAACACTGAAGCTTTCTTT.